The next 27 T cell receptor beta chains were all read from a single sample in a study of T cell repertoires in cytomegalovirus infection. TCRdb re-called the reads through MiXCR, storing one row per CDR3 protein. The sample has approximately 750,000 distinct CDR3 sequences, less than 40% seen once; the top ten hold 2.8%. The sequenced sample consisted of PBMCs. The source is a human donor in good health (CMV status not recorded). Some clones in this sample may be carry-over from other donors' samples.

This clonotype was seen more than once but under ten times. This chain joins TRBV28 and TRBJ1-5; no clear D gene. The V gene lost 2 bases and the J gene lost 2 bases, with 10 bases spanning the gap. The CDR3 length is 15 residues. Germline V gene data show CDR1 as MDHEN and CDR2 as SYDVKM. The CDR3 sequence is CASSLVDTGNQPQHF. Written as DNA, the CDR3 is TGTGCCAGCAGTTTAGTAGATACGGGCAATCAGCCCCAGCATTTT.

The rearrangement joins TRBV20-1 to TRBJ1-4; D is uncertain. This CDR3 region has 16 residues. CDR1 is DFQATT, CDR2 SNEGSKA, per germline (reference sequence). The V and J ends lost 1 base and 3 bases respectively, with 15 bases between them. The CDR3 DNA reads TGCAGTGCTAGAGGAGTCCTGAGACTATCTAATGAAAAACTGTTTTTT. Translated: CSARGVLRLSNEKLFF.

Of note for this clonotype: At one of its ends the junction is not consistent with the germline gene, which may arise from a read error. The genes are TRBV10-2 and TRBJ2-3, with TRBD1 as a possible D gene (6 bases). From germline, CDR1 is WSHSY and CDR2 SAAADI. This CDR3 is 14 amino acids long. The CDR3, as DNA: TGCGCCATCAGTTTACAGGGTGCTACAGATACGCAGTATTTT. Protein sequence: CAISLQGATDTQYF.

To note about this clonotype: A read error is likely, as this CDR3 ends without the conserved phenylalanine or tryptophan. This chain connects TRBV5-1 to TRBJ1-1; D ambiguous. The CDR3 spans 13 residues. Trimming cost V 0 bases and J 2 bases, with 5 bases left between them. CDR1 SGHRS and CDR2 YFSETQ come from the germline V gene. The CDR3 loop reads CASSLVVNTEAFL. The CDR3 DNA reads as TGCGCCAGCAGCTTGGTAGTTAACACTGAAGCTTTCTTG.

V usage is TRBV7-9 and J usage is TRBJ2-5; 13 positions match TRBD2. With V trimmed by 1 base and J by 2 bases, 4 bases remained unmatched. Germline V gene lookup returns CDR1 SEHNR and CDR2 FQNEAQ (reference sequence). The CDR3 totals 17 residues. CDR3 residues: CASSLGRGLAGQETQYF. The CDR3 DNA reads TGTGCCAGCAGCTTAGGGAGGGGACTAGCGGGGCAAGAGACCCAGTACTTC.

The CDR3 coding sequence is TGCAGCGGGAGGACGGGAGGGGCAGCTGAAGCTTTCTTT. Protein sequence: CSGRTGGAAEAFF. The chain employs TRBV29-1 and TRBJ1-1, with D maybe TRBD1 (5 bases). The CDR3 loop spans 13 amino acids. V lost 7 bases and J 6 bases, leaving 18 bases between the germline ends. The V gene's germline CDR1 is SQVTM and CDR2 ANQGSEA.

This clonotype has more than one count but fewer than ten. The chain recombines TRBV20-1 with TRBJ1-5, with no clear D. Trimming took 7 bases from V and 5 from J, leaving 18 bases between them. Germline V gene lookup returns CDR1 DFQATT and CDR2 SNEGSKA (reference sequence). The CDR3 loop spans 14 amino acids. The CDR3 DNA follows: TGCAGTGTTACCCCTCAGTCGGATGATCAGCCCCAGCATTTT. Its translation: CSVTPQSDDQPQHF.

The rearrangement uses TRBV10-3 and TRBJ2-3; D might be TRBD1 (5 bases). V was trimmed by 1 base and J by 4 bases, leaving 12 bases between them. This CDR3 contains 15 residues. CDR1 is ENHRY, CDR2 SYGVKD, per germline. This CDR3 is CAISEFELGADTQYF. The CDR3 nucleotides are TGTGCCATCAGTGAGTTCGAGTTAGGGGCAGATACGCAGTATTTT.

This clonotype showed up many times. This chain uses TRBV7-2 with TRBJ1-5; 8 positions match TRBD1. In germline, CDR1 is SGHTA, CDR2 FQGNSA. The CDR3 has 17 amino acids. The junction had 11 bases not matched to a gene; V was cut back by 3 bases and J by 4 bases. CDR3 amino acids: CASSLRTGLGHNQPQHF. The CDR3, as DNA: TGTGCCAGCAGCTTGAGGACAGGGTTGGGGCATAATCAGCCCCAGCATTTT.

This clonotype appeared a few times. V and J are TRBV28 and TRBJ2-7; D is unclear. In germline, CDR1 is MDHEN, CDR2 SYDVKM. The CDR3 covers 13 residues. V was shortened by 4 bases and J by 8 bases, with 15 bases between the two germline ends. The CDR3, as DNA: TGTGCCAGCAGTTCCCGTCCGGGCCAGAAGCAGTACTTC. Translated: CASSSRPGQKQYF.

Remarks on this clonotype: With a much larger clone just one base away, this may be a read error. This sequence joins TRBV7-2 and TRBJ2-2, with TRBD1 matching 8 bases. Looked up from germline, CDR1 is SGHTA and CDR2 is FQGNSA. The CDR3 sequence is 16 residues long. This CDR3 reads CASSLSRGRSTGGLFF. The CDR3 region has the DNA TGTGCCAGCAGCTTGTCCAGGGGGCGAAGCACCGGGGGGCTGTTTTTT.

This clonotype was detected a few times. The chain has TRBV19 and TRBJ1-1; D not certain. The CDR3 has 13 residues. CDR1 and CDR2 (germline): LNHDA, SQIVND (reference sequence). Trimming took 3 bases from V and 4 from J, leaving 9 bases between them. The CDR3 loop is CASSMLRGTEAFF. The CDR3 nucleotides are TGTGCCAGTAGTATGTTGCGAGGCACTGAAGCTTTCTTT.

This chain links TRBV7-6 with TRBJ1-5; TRBD1 agrees at 8 bases. From germline, CDR1 is SGHVS and CDR2 FNYEAQ. The V and J ends lost 5 bases and 4 bases, in that order; junction bases with no gene match: 7. The CDR3 consists of 15 residues. The CDR3 region has the DNA TGTGCCAGCAGCCCAAGGACAGGGTGGAATCAGCCCCAGCATTTT. This gives the protein CASSPRTGWNQPQHF.

This clonotype was observed a single time. This may be a read error, as it is one base from a much larger clone. The chain couples TRBV10-3 to TRBJ2-1; 9 bases line up with TRBD2. Per germline, CDR1 ENHRY and CDR2 SYGVKD. The CDR3 length is 17 residues. CDR3 loop: CAISETWTSATYNEPFF. DNA of the CDR3: TGTGCCATCAGTGAGACCTGGACTAGCGCGACCTACAATGAGCCGTTCTTC.

This clonotype appeared a few times. This chain links TRBV15 with TRBJ2-6, with unresolved D. The CDR3 runs to 16 residues. V lost 0 bases to trimming and J lost 2 bases, with 8 bases between them. Germline CDR1 LNHNV, CDR2 YYDKDF (reference sequence). The CDR3: CATSRERVTGANVLTF. CDR3 nucleotide sequence: TGTGCCACCAGCAGAGAACGGGTTACTGGGGCCAACGTCCTGACTTTC.

The chain joins TRBV6-6 to TRBJ2-2; TRBD1 matches 7 bases. This CDR3 contains 13 residues. CDR1 and CDR2 from the germline V gene are MNHNY and SVGAGI (reference sequence). J was trimmed by 5 bases and V by 6 bases; bases with no gene match: 3. CDR3 sequence: CASRTGRTGELFF. The CDR3 coding sequence is TGTGCCAGCAGGACAGGGCGGACCGGGGAGCTGTTTTTT.

The genes are TRBV28 and TRBJ2-2; the match to TRBD2 covers 10 bases. This CDR3 comprises 15 residues. Germline V gene data show CDR1 as MDHEN and CDR2 as SYDVKM. Trimming removed 3 bases from V and 4 bases from J; junction bases left unmatched: 2. CDR3 coding DNA: TGTGCCAGCAGTTTCCAGCGGGGGGGCACCGGGGAGCTGTTTTTT. It encodes CASSFQRGGTGELFF.

This clonotype was recorded a few times. The gene calls are TRBV15 and TRBJ1-1, with no clear D. This CDR3 spans 14 amino acids. The ends were cut back, 0 bases at V and 1 base at J, with 6 bases in the middle. From germline, CDR1 is LNHNV and CDR2 YYDKDF (reference sequence). The CDR3 DNA reads TGTGCCACCAGCAGAGACAGCCAGAACACTGAAGCTTTCTTT. This codes for CATSRDSQNTEAFF.

This clonotype was counted ten times or more. The J gene is TRBJ2-5, the V gene TRBV7-2, with TRBD2 matching over 8 bases. V trimming: 6 bases; J trimming: 2 bases; junction bases outside the gene matches: 8. CDR3 length: 15 amino acids. CDR1 and CDR2 from the germline V gene are SGHTA and FQGNSA. CDR3: CASSYGAGGQETQYF. The CDR3 DNA is TGTGCCAGCAGTTACGGGGCGGGGGGTCAAGAGACCCAGTACTTC. The whole variable domain, remainder taken from reference TRBV7-2 and TRBJ2-5, is GAGVSQSPSNKVTEKGKDVELRCDPISGHTALYWYRQSLGQGLEFLIYFQGNSAPDKSGLPSDRFSAERTGGSVSTLTIQRTQQEDSAVYLCASSYGAGGQETQYFGPGTRLLVL.

This clonotype was recorded a few times. The chain links TRBV7-2 to TRBJ1-1, with 7 nucleotides matching TRBD1. Germline V gene lookup returns CDR1 SGHTA and CDR2 FQGNSA. This CDR3 has 17 residues. Losses at the gene ends were 4 bases for V and 5 bases for J; bases not matched to a gene: 16. The CDR3 sequence is CASSSIFGRGLGTEAFF. CDR3 DNA: TGTGCCAGCAGCTCTATCTTTGGGAGGGGGCTTGGGACTGAAGCTTTCTTT.

The rearrangement uses TRBV28 and TRBJ1-5; D remains ambiguous. The CDR3 is 13 residues long. With 10 bases removed from V and 1 base from J, the gap between germline ends came to 11 bases. The germline V gene has CDR1 MDHEN and CDR2 SYDVKM. CDR3 in amino acids: CATRLGSNQPQHF. In nucleotides, the CDR3 is TGTGCCACCCGGTTAGGGAGCAATCAGCCCCAGCATTTT. Combining the CDR3 with reference TRBV28 and TRBJ1-5 gives the whole variable domain DVKVTQSSRYLVKRTGEKVFLECVQDMDHENMFWYRQDPGLGLRLIYFSYDVKMKEKGDIPEGYSVSREKKERFSLILESASTNQTSMYLCATRLGSNQPQHFGDGTRLSIL.

This clonotype was seen repeatedly, ten times or more. The J gene is TRBJ2-7, the V gene TRBV7-2; 7 positions agree with TRBD1. Germline CDR1 reads SGHTA; CDR2 reads FQGNSA. This CDR3 contains 15 residues. J was trimmed by 3 bases and V by 1 base; bases with no gene match: 6. CDR3: CASSLGSGQNYEQYF. CDR3 DNA: TGTGCCAGCAGCTTAGGATCGGGACAGAACTACGAGCAGTACTTC. Full variable domain (outside the CDR3, taken from reference TRBV7-2 and TRBJ2-7): GAGVSQSPSNKVTEKGKDVELRCDPISGHTALYWYRQSLGQGLEFLIYFQGNSAPDKSGLPSDRFSAERTGGSVSTLTIQRTQQEDSAVYLCASSLGSGQNYEQYFGPGTRLTVT.

This chain links TRBV25-1 with TRBJ2-5; D is ambiguous. The V and J ends lost 3 bases and 5 bases respectively, with 19 bases between them. This CDR3 has 16 amino acids. Per germline, CDR1 MGHDK and CDR2 SYGVNS. The DNA for the CDR3 is TGTGCCAGCAGTGACTCGAGGAGACAACCGTGGGAGACCCAGTACTTC. It specifies CASSDSRRQPWETQYF.

As to this clonotype: One end of the junction fails to match germline, which may point to a read error. This chain joins TRBV20-1 and TRBJ1-6, with TRBD1 matching over 8 bases. Germline CDR1 is DFQATT and CDR2 is SNEGSKA (reference sequence). The CDR3 has 16 amino acids. CDR3 amino acids: CSARGPQGAKNSPLNF. The CDR3 nucleotides read TGCAGTGCTAGGGGCCCCCAGGGGGCTAAAAATTCACCCCTCAACTTT.

The CDR3 loop reads CAIGGRVNEKLFF. For the CDR3, the DNA is TGTGCCATCGGCGGCAGGGTTAATGAAAAACTGTTTTTT. V usage is TRBV10-3 and J usage is TRBJ1-4, with D possibly TRBD1 on 5 matching bases. The V gene's germline CDR1 is ENHRY and CDR2 SYGVKD. V shed 8 bases and J shed 4 bases, with 11 bases lying between them. The length of the CDR3 is 13 residues.

This clonotype was picked up a small number of times. The rearrangement links TRBV4-2 to TRBJ2-7; 10 bases line up with TRBD2. V shed 0 bases and J 12 bases; nucleotides not matched to a gene: 8. This CDR3 spans 14 amino acids. Germline-derived CDR1 and CDR2 are LGHNA and YNFKEQ. The CDR3 region has the DNA TGTGCCAGCAGCCAAGAGGGGAGCGGGAGGGCCGCGTACTTC. It encodes CASSQEGSGRAAYF.

This chain links TRBV2 with TRBJ2-6; possibly TRBD2 for D (5 bases). Trimming removed 8 bases from V and 1 base from J, with 15 bases in between. Germline V gene data show CDR1 as SNHLY and CDR2 as FYNNEI. CDR3 length: 16 residues. The CDR3 DNA is TGTGCCAGCTTAAGAGGGAAGTATTCTGGGGCCAACGTCCTGACTTTC. This encodes CASLRGKYSGANVLTF.